Presented here are 12 T cell receptor beta chains from one specimen sequenced in a study of T cell clonality in common variable immunodeficiency. TCRdb's copy holds only in-frame clones and misses some; the assay was immunoSEQ multiplex PCR. This sample has fewer than 55,000 clones, each found more than once. The sequenced sample consisted of peripheral blood mononuclear cells. Receptor source: a person aged 18 to 75 in good health.

This clone was detected many times. Read coverage stops 3 residues before the CDR3 terminus; the germline J gene supplies the remainder. V and J are TRBV7-3 and TRBJ2-2; 9 positions agree with TRBD2. V lost 2 bases and J lost 1; bases outside the gene matches: 2. Germline CDR1 SGHTA, CDR2 FQGTGA. The CDR3 contains 16 residues. The CDR3 DNA, read in part, is TGTGCCAGCAGCTTACTAGCGGGGCAGAACACCGGGGAG. As protein: CASSLLAGQNTGE. The complete CDR3 protein is CASSLLAGQNTGELFF. Based on the CDR3 plus reference TRBV7-3 and TRBJ2-2, the full variable domain is GAGVSQTPSNKVTEKGKYVELRCDPISGHTALYWYRQSLGQGPEFLIYFQGTGAADDSGLPNDRFFAVRPEGSVSTLKIQRTERGDSAVYLCASSLLAGQNTGELFFGEGSRLTVL.

This clone occurred many times. The read ends 3 residues early relative to the CDR3; the germline J gene fills the gap. This rearrangement joins TRBV7-2 to TRBJ2-3, with a possible D match to TRBD1 (5 bases). The CDR3 loop spans 14 amino acids. Trimming stripped 4 bases from V and 4 bases from J, with 12 bases between. CDR1 and CDR2 from the germline V gene are SGHTA and FQGNSA. Partial CDR3 DNA: TGTGCCAGCAGCTCCCCAGGGCGCCCAGATACG. The encoded protein is CASSSPGRPDT. The complete CDR3 protein is CASSSPGRPDTQYF. The whole variable domain, filled in from reference TRBV7-2 and TRBJ2-3, reads GAGVSQSPSNKVTEKGKDVELRCDPISGHTALYWYRQSLGQGLEFLIYFQGNSAPDKSGLPSDRFSAERTGGSVSTLTIQRTQQEDSAVYLCASSSPGRPDTQYFGPGTRLTVL.

This clone came up many times. Read data end 3 residues before the CDR3 end; the end is taken from the germline J gene. The chain uses TRBV10-3 and TRBJ2-7, with 9 bases lining up with TRBD1. Germline values: CDR1 ENHRY, CDR2 SYGVKD. V trimming: 6 bases; J trimming: 6 bases; junction bases outside the gene matches: 6. CDR3 size: 13 residues. The CDR3 here is CAIRGTGPSEQYF. CDR3 DNA, as far as it was read: TGTGCCATCAGGGGGACAGGGCCAAGCGAG.

This clone was counted many times. The CDR3 is cut off 3 residues early in the read; its end comes from the germline J gene. V usage is TRBV7-7 and J usage is TRBJ2-5; 9 bases line up with TRBD2. This CDR3 has 16 residues. Germline CDR1 reads SSHAT; CDR2 reads FNYEAQ (reference sequence). Unmatched junction bases numbered 8, after V lost 1 base and J lost 5 bases. CDR3 protein: CASSLGLAGVSETQYF. Partial CDR3 DNA: TGTGCCAGCAGCTTAGGATTAGCGGGAGTATCTGAGACC.

This clone was picked up many times. The missing CDR3 end, 3 residues past where the read stops, is filled in from the germline J gene. The chain uses TRBV29-1 and TRBJ2-5; 7 positions agree with TRBD1. V was clipped by 7 bases and J by 4 bases; unmatched bases: 6. From germline, CDR1 is SQVTM and CDR2 ANQGSEA. There are 12 residues in the CDR3. The covered CDR3 bases are TGCAGCGCACTTCGACAGGGAGAGACC. It encodes CSALRQGET. The whole CDR3 sequence reads CSALRQGETQYF.

This clone was observed many times. With the read ending 3 residues before the CDR3 end, the germline J gene is used to fill in that end. The chain employs TRBV7-6 and TRBJ2-7, with TRBD1 as a possible D gene (6 bases). The V gene's germline CDR1 is SGHVS and CDR2 FNYEAQ. CDR3 size: 12 residues. V gave up 8 bases and J gave up 0 bases, with 8 bases separating them. CDR3 bases read: TGTGCCAGCGGGACAAACTCCTACGAG. It encodes CASGTNSYE. The full CDR3 sequence reads CASGTNSYEQYF.

This clone was observed at least ten times. The CDR3 end is not reached by the read, which stops 3 residues before it; the germline J gene fills it in. The chain is built from TRBV5-1 and TRBJ1-3; D uncertain. Germline V gives CDR1 SGHRS, CDR2 YFSETQ. This CDR3 comprises 17 residues. Trimming removed 0 bases from V and 0 bases from J, with 13 bases in between. The DNA read from the CDR3 is TGCGCCAGCAGCTTGGGGACTGCCGTCAGCTCTGGAAACACC. Translating gives CASSLGTAVSSGNT. The whole CDR3 protein is CASSLGTAVSSGNTIYF.

In its sample, this clone was seen many times. Read sequence stops 3 residues before the CDR3 end, and the germline J gene provides the missing end. The chain combines TRBV5-1 with TRBJ2-5; the match to TRBD2 covers 10 bases. The CDR3 runs 14 residues. Germline assignment: CDR1 SGHRS and CDR2 YFSETQ. V shed 5 bases, J shed 7 bases, and the junction held 8 bases outside the gene matches. CDR3 DNA, as far as it was read: TGCGCCAGCAGTCCGGGGACTAGCGTTTCGACC. Residues: CASSPGTSVST. The full CDR3 protein reads CASSPGTSVSTQYF.

This clone has ten or more counts. Incomplete CDR3 DNA: TGTGCCAGCAGCTTATTTGAGGGGAAGGGTTCACCC. Translating gives CASSLFEGKGSP. In full, the CDR3 reads CASSLFEGKGSPLHF. The chain combines TRBV7-9 with TRBJ1-6, with a possible D match to TRBD1 (5 bases). Sequencing ends 3 residues short of the CDR3 end; the germline J gene provides the rest. This CDR3 has 15 amino acids. The V gene lost 2 bases and the J gene lost 9 bases, with 14 bases spanning the gap. From germline, CDR1 is SEHNR and CDR2 FQNEAQ (reference sequence).

As regards this clone: The read finishes 3 residues shy of the CDR3 end, and the germline J gene is used to complete it. J is TRBJ2-7 and V is TRBV6-1, with D possibly TRBD1 on 5 matching bases. V gave up 4 bases and J gave up 2 bases, with 12 bases separating them. CDR3 length: 14 residues. Germline CDR1 MNHNS, CDR2 SASEGT. The CDR3 spells CASSAITGPYEQYF. The sequenced CDR3 bases are TGTGCCAGCAGTGCGATTACAGGACCCTACGAG.

This clone was seen at least ten times. The CDR3 end falls 3 residues outside the read, so it is completed with the germline J gene. V is TRBV29-1 and J is TRBJ2-7; 8 nucleotides line up with TRBD1. The germline gives CDR1 SQVTM, CDR2 ANQGSEA. The junction had 2 bases not matched to a gene; V was cut back by 4 bases and J by 3 bases. The CDR3 extends over 12 amino acids. Incomplete CDR3 DNA: TGCAGCGTTGGACAGGGGCTCTACGAG. It translates to CSVGQGLYE. In full, the CDR3 is CSVGQGLYEQYF.

This clone turned up a few times. This may come from a read error, since a much larger clone is one base off. The read ends 3 residues early relative to the CDR3; the germline J gene fills the gap. J is TRBJ2-5 and V is TRBV5-1; tentative D call: TRBD2 (6 bases). This CDR3 comprises 14 residues. Germline-derived CDR1 and CDR2 are SGHRS and YFSETQ. CDR3 amino acids: CASSFGTRTDTQYF. The sequenced part of the CDR3 DNA is TGCGCCAGCAGCTTCGGGACTCGCACAGATACC.